Sequencing of this TCR beta chain was carried out in a study of T cell changes during pregnancy in multiple sclerosis. This CDR3 is built from 16 residues. Germline CDR1 is SGHAT and CDR2 is FQNNGV. V was clipped by 5 bases and J by 4 bases; unmatched bases: 13. Using immunoSEQ multiplex PCR, the repertoire was profiled, and TCRdb retains in-frame clones only, with some absent. The table includes tens of thousands of clones, more than 85% detected once. The receptor comes from a female donor with multiple sclerosis, enrolled in a pregnancy study. The J gene is TRBJ1-1, the V gene TRBV11-2; TRBD1 aligns across 7 bases. This specimen was CD4+ T cells from peripheral blood mononuclear cells, taken after pregnancy. DNA for the CDR3: TGTGCCAGCAGCCATCTTATTAAAGACAGGGCCACTGAAGCTTTCTTT. The encoded protein is CASSHLIKDRATEAFF.